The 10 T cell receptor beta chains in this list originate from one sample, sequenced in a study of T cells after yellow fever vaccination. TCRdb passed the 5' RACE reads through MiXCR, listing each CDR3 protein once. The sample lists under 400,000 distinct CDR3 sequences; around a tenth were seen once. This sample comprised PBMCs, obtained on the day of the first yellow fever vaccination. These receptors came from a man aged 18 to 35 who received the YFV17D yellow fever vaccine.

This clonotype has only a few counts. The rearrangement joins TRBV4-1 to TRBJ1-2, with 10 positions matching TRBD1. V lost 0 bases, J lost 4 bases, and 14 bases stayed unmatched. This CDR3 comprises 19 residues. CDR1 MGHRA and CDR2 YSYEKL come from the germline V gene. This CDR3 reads CASSQDSSGQGTLIYGYTF. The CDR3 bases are TGCGCCAGCAGCCAAGATAGTTCGGGACAGGGGACCCTCATCTATGGCTACACCTTC.

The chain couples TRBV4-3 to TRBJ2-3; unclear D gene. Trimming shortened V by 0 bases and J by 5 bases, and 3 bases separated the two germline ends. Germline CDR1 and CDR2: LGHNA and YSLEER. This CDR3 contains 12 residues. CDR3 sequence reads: CASSQDGDTQYF. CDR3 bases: TGCGCCAGCAGCCAAGATGGAGATACGCAGTATTTT.

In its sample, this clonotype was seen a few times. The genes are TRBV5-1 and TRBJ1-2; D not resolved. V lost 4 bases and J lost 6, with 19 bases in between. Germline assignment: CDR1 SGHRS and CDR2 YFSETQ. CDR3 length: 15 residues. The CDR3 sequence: CASSPERGSRNGYTF. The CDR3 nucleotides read TGCGCCAGCAGCCCGGAGCGCGGCTCGAGGAATGGCTACACCTTC. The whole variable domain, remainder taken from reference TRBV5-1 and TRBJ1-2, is KAGVTQTPRYLIKTRGQQVTLSCSPISGHRSVSWYQQTPGQGLQFLFEYFSETQRNKGNFPGRFSGRQFSNSRSEMNVSTLELGDSALYLCASSPERGSRNGYTFGSGTRLTVV.

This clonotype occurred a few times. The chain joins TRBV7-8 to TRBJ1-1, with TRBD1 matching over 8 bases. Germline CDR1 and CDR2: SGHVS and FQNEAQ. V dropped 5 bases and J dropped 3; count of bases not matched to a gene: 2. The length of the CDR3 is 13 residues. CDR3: CASSTQGDTEAFF. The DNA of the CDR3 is TGTGCCAGCAGCACACAGGGGGACACTGAAGCTTTCTTT.

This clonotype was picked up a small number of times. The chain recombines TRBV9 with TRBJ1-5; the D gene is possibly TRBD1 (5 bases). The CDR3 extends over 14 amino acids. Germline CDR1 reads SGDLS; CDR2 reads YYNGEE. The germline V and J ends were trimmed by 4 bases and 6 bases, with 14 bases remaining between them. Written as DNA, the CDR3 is TGTGCCAGCAGCCCCGATCAGGGAAGTCAGCCCCAGCATTTT. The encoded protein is CASSPDQGSQPQHF.

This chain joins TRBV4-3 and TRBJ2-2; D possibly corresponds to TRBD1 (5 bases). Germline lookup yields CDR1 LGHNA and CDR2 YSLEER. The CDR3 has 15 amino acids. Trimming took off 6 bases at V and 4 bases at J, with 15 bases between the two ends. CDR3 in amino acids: CASSAMGHGTGELFF. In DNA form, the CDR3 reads TGCGCCAGCAGTGCCATGGGGCACGGCACCGGGGAGCTGTTTTTT.

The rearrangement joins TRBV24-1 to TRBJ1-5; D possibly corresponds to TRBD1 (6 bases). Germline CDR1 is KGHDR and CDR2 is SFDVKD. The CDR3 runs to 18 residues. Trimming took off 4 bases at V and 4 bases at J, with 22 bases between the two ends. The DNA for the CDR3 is TGTGCCACCAGTGAGCCCGGACCGGGACAAGGAAAGAATCAGCCCCAGCATTTT. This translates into CATSEPGPGQGKNQPQHF.

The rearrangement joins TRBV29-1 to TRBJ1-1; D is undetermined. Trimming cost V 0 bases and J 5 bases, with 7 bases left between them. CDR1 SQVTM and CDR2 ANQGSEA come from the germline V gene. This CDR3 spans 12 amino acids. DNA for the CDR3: TGCAGCGTTGAAGAGAGGAGGACTGAAGCTTTCTTT. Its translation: CSVEERRTEAFF.

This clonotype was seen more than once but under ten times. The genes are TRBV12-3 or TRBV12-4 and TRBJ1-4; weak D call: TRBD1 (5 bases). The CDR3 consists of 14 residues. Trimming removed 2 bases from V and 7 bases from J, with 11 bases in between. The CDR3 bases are TGTGCCAGCAGTTTACGAGTGGGGGGTGAAAAACTGTTTTTT. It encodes CASSLRVGGEKLFF.

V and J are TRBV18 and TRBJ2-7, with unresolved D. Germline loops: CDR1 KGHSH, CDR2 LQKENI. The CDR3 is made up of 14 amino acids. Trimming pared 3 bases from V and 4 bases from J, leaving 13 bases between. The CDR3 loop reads CASSPSSSRYEQYF. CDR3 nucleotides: TGTGCCAGCTCACCGTCTTCTTCTCGGTACGAGCAGTACTTC.